What follows describes a single T cell receptor (beta chain). The sample belongs to a study of blood T cells in healthy people across ages. This CDR3 is 14 amino acids long. With 5 bases removed from V and 1 base from J, the gap between germline ends came to 11 bases. Germline values: CDR1 MNHEY, CDR2 SMNVEV (reference sequence). Through a sample-barcoded 5' primer and a J-beta primer mix, a second PCR was run for roughly 7 to 11 cycles. MiXCR was run by TCRdb on the 5' RACE reads, yielding one entry per CDR3 protein. The data contain about 1,000,000 distinct CDR3 sequences, 40% to 45% of them singletons. Samples each yielded at least 5.5 micrograms of total RNA.

This sequence joins TRBV27 and TRBJ1-1; a weak D match, TRBD1 (6 bases). This sequence was found in an older woman in good health. The specimen was blood. CDR3 in amino acids: CASSRQVRNTEAFF. Written as DNA, the CDR3 is TGTGCCAGCAGTAGACAGGTTAGGAACACTGAAGCTTTCTTT.